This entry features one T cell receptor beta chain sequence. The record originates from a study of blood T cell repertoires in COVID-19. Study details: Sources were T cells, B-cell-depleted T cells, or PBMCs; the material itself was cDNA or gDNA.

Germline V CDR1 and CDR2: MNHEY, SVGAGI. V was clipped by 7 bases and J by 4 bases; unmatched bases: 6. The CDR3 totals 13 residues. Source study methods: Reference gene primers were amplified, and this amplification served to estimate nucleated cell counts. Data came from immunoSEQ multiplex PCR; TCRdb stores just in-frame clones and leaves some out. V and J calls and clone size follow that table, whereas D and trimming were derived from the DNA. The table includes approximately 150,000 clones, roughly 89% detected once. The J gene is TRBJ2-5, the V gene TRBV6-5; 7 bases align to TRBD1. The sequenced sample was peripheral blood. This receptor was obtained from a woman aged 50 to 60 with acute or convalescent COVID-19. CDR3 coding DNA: TGTGCCAGCACCCTGACAGGGACAGAGACCCAGTACTTC. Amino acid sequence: CASTLTGTETQYF.